This section outlines one T cell receptor (beta chain) sequence together with its context. With only one base between it and a far larger clone, this is likely a read error. Primers used for first-strand cDNA, a TRAV- and TRBV-specific set, covered both alpha and beta chains. TCR amplification ran about 20 PCR cycles using constant-region and V-primer adapter primers. Using its own MiXCR run on the reads, TCRdb lists one record per CDR3 protein. This table holds tens of thousands of distinct CDR3 sequences, 31% found once. Germline V gene lookup returns CDR1 DFQATT and CDR2 SNEGSKA (reference sequence). The CDR3 length is 15 residues. V was cut by 2 bases and J by 13 bases, with 24 bases left in between. The record originates from a study of low-dose radiotherapy and immunotherapy resistance in tumors. Study summary: Each fraction for Cohort 1 was 0.5 Gy, given every 2 weeks, and the total came to 6.5 Gy.

Time point here: before trial treatment. Donors were given nivolumab, ipilimumab, aspirin, low-dose cyclophosphamide and low-dose radiotherapy. This specimen was PBMCs, taken before treatment. The chain recombines TRBV20-1 with TRBJ2-1, with D maybe TRBD2 (5 bases). The sequence was obtained from a male donor with gallbladder cancer. The CDR3 nucleotides read TGCAGTGCTAGAAGAGAGGGAGAGGTTTTAGAGACCCAGTTCTTC. It yields the protein CSARREGEVLETQFF.